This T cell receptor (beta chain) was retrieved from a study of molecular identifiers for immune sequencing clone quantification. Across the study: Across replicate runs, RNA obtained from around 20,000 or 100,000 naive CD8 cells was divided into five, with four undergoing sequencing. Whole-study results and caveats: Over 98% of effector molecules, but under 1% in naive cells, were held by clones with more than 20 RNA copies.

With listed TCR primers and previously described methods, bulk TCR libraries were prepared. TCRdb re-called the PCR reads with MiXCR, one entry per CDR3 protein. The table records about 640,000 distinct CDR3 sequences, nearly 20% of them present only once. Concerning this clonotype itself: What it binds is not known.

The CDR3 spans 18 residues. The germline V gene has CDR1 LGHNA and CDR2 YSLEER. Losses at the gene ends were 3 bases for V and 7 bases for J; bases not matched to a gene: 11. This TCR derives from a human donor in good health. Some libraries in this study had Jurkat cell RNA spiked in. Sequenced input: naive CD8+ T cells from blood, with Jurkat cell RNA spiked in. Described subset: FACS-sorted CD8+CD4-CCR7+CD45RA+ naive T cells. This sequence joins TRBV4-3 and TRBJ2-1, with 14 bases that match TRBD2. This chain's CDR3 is CASSHDGGLAGEGNEQFF. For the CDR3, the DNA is TGCGCCAGCAGCCACGACGGGGGACTAGCGGGAGAGGGGAATGAGCAGTTCTTC.